This T cell receptor (beta chain) was identified in a study of shared clonotypes between healthy human individuals. Study in general: Used for every donor were three CD4 naive, three CD4 memory, two CD8 naive and one CD8 memory plate. Points from the study as a whole: Sampling involved blood alone; tissue repertoires likely differ.

CDR1 is SEHNR, CDR2 FQNEAQ, per germline (reference sequence). The CDR3 extends over 15 amino acids. Trimming shortened V by 5 bases and J by 2 bases, and 10 bases separated the two germline ends. Profiled with immunoSEQ multiplex PCR; TCRdb holds only in-frame clones, not every one. Counted here are about 1.5 million clones, roughly 98% occurring once; the ten biggest clones make up 0.4% to 0.45%. As concerns this clone: Its target is unknown.

Sequencing was done on a sample of naive CD4+ T cells sorted from blood. As for subset: CD45RA+ positively selected. V and J are TRBV7-9 and TRBJ2-6; D gene uncertain. The TCR sequence derives from a young man in good health. The CDR3 DNA is TGTGCCAGCAGCCTCAGCCTCCCTGGGGCCAACGTCCTGACTTTC. It specifies CASSLSLPGANVLTF.